The 5 T cell receptor beta chains below were found in one sample sequenced in a study of beta chain features in type 1 diabetes. Every isolated RNA sample was fully reverse transcribed, so sequencing captured expressed TCRB transcripts. The method was immunoSEQ multiplex PCR; TCRdb's version includes in-frame clones alone and lacks a portion of them. The sample includes about 220,000 clones, roughly 11% of them seen just once. Input material: central memory CD4+ T cells from blood. The receptors originated from a man aged 18 to 35 in good health.

The V and J genes are TRBV14 and TRBJ1-2, with D unclear. This CDR3 comprises 15 residues. The germline CDR1 and CDR2 sequences are SGHDN and FVKESK. Trimming cost V 0 bases and J 4 bases, with 12 bases left between them. As DNA, the CDR3 is TGTGCCAGCAGCCAAGATCGGGAGGGCTTCTATGGCTACACCTTC. It is translated as CASSQDREGFYGYTF.

The J gene is TRBJ2-5, the V gene TRBV27, with D maybe TRBD2 (6 bases). Germline V CDR1 and CDR2: MNHEY, SMNVEV (reference sequence). V dropped 3 bases and J dropped 4 bases, with 21 bases sitting between them. The CDR3 length is 17 residues. The CDR3 bases are TGTGCCAGCAGTTTGAGAATTGGGGGGTTATTAGGAGAGACCCAGTACTTC. This codes for CASSLRIGGLLGETQYF.

The V and J genes are TRBV14 and TRBJ2-7, with 9 bases identical to TRBD2. V trimming: 1 base; J trimming: 2 bases; junction bases outside the gene matches: 6. The CDR3 covers 16 residues. CDR1 is SGHDN, CDR2 FVKESK, per germline. This CDR3 is CASSQGPSGTTYEQYF. The CDR3 DNA reads as TGTGCCAGCAGCCAAGGGCCTAGCGGGACAACCTACGAGCAGTACTTC.

CDR3: CAWSVIGAGGNNEQFF. The CDR3 nucleotides read TGTGCCTGGAGTGTAATAGGGGCAGGGGGAAATAATGAGCAGTTCTTC. The rearrangement uses TRBV30 and TRBJ2-1, with 7 bases fitting TRBD1. Germline assignment: CDR1 GTSNPN and CDR2 SVGIG (reference sequence). V shed 0 bases, J shed 7 bases, and the junction held 12 bases outside the gene matches. This CDR3 has 16 residues. The variable domain in full, with the rest retrieved from reference TRBV30 and TRBJ2-1, is SQTIHQWPATLVQPVGSPLSLECTVEGTSNPNLYWYRQAAGRGLQLLFYSVGIGQISSEVPQNLSASRPQDRQFILSSKKLLLSDSGFYLCAWSVIGAGGNNEQFFGPGTRLTVL.

This clone was recorded many times. The chain has TRBV5-1 and TRBJ2-1; no reliable D call. Germline-derived CDR1 and CDR2 are SGHRS and YFSETQ. This CDR3 has 14 residues. Deletions cut 0 bases from V and 5 bases from J, with 9 bases between. CDR3 DNA: TGCGCCAGCAGCTTGGTGGTAGGAAACAATGAGCAGTTCTTC. Protein product: CASSLVVGNNEQFF.